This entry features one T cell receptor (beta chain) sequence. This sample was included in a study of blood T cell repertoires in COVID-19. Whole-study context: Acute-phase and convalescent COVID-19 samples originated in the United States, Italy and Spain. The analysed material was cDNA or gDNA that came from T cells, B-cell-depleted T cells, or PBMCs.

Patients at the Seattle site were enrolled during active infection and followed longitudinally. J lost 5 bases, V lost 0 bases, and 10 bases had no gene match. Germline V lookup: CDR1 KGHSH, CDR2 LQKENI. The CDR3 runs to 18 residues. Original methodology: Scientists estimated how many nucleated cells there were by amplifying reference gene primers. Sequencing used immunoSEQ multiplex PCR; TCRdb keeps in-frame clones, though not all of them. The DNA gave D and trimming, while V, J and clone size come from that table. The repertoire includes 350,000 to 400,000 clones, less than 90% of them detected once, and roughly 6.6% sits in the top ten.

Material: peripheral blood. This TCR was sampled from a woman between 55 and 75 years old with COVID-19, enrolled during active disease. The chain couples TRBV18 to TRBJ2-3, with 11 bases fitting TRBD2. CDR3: CASSPPVIAGGRGDTQYF. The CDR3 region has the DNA TGTGCCAGCTCACCACCTGTCATAGCGGGGGGGCGAGGAGATACGCAGTATTTT.